The 8 T cell receptor beta chains given below trace back to one sample, sequenced in a study of brain T cells in children with intractable seizures. Here immunoSEQ multiplex PCR was the method, and the copy in TCRdb shows in-frame clones only, minus some. The table has 340,000 or so clones, 85% to 95% seen once; the top ten hold 5% to 7%. Time point indicated: blood from clinic visit 5 months post-surgery; TSC patient then seizure free. Sequencing used peripheral blood, obtained 4 to 5 months after surgery. Receptors were obtained from a boy in the first two years of life with tuberous sclerosis and intractable seizures.

The CDR3 region is CASRTGVSQPQHF. The CDR3 coding sequence is TGTGCCAGCAGAACAGGGGTGTCTCAGCCCCAGCATTTT. The chain recombines TRBV6-5 with TRBJ1-5, with TRBD1 identical over 7 bases. Trimming cost V 6 bases and J 6 bases; bases outside gene matches: 5. Germline CDR1 reads MNHEY; CDR2 reads SVGAGI. The CDR3 sequence is 13 residues long.

The J gene is TRBJ2-1, the V gene TRBV28, with D possibly TRBD2 on 5 matching bases. Trimming took off 5 bases at V and 5 bases at J, with 7 bases between the two ends. The length of the CDR3 is 12 residues. Germline V lookup: CDR1 MDHEN, CDR2 SYDVKM. CDR3 coding DNA: TGTGCCAGCAGTGGGAGCGACAATGAGCAGTTCTTC. Protein product: CASSGSDNEQFF.

CDR3 DNA: TGTGCCAGCAGCCTAATGACAGGAGTCCAGCCCCAGCATTTT. This translates into CASSLMTGVQPQHF. The rearrangement joins TRBV6-5 to TRBJ1-5; a weak D match, TRBD1 (6 bases). CDR3 size: 14 residues. The germline CDR1 and CDR2 sequences are MNHEY and SVGAGI. Deletions cut 6 bases from V and 7 bases from J, with 16 bases between.

The V and J genes are TRBV28 and TRBJ1-4; D gene unclear. Looked up from germline, CDR1 is MDHEN and CDR2 is SYDVKM. Trimming removed 10 bases at V and 10 bases at J, with 13 bases between. This CDR3 is built from 11 residues. The CDR3 sequence is CATYSGLKLFF. CDR3 nucleotide sequence: TGTGCCACTTACAGCGGGTTAAAACTGTTTTTT.

V and J are TRBV7-9 and TRBJ1-1; D uncertain. Germline lookup yields CDR1 SEHNR and CDR2 FQNEAQ (reference sequence). The CDR3 consists of 14 residues. V gave up 0 bases and J gave up 7 bases, with 12 bases separating them. Here the CDR3 DNA reads TGTGCCAGCAGCTTAGCGAAGGGAGCAGATGAAGCTTTCTTT. It specifies CASSLAKGADEAFF.

CDR3 coding DNA: TGTGCCATCAGGAACGACAGGGAAAGCTCACCCCTCCACTTT. Protein product: CAIRNDRESSPLHF. This chain uses TRBV10-3 with TRBJ1-6; 7 positions agree with TRBD1. Germline assignment: CDR1 ENHRY and CDR2 SYGVKD. The CDR3 spans 14 residues. Trimming at V came to 6 bases and at J to 10 bases, leaving 9 bases not matched to a gene.

The chain employs TRBV5-1 and TRBJ2-3; possibly TRBD1 or TRBD2 for D (5 bases each). Per germline, CDR1 SGHRS and CDR2 YFSETQ. The V and J ends lost 2 bases and 6 bases respectively, with 16 bases between them. The CDR3 is 15 residues long. CDR3 loop: CASSFNQGTGDTQYF. CDR3 bases: TGCGCCAGCAGCTTTAATCAGGGCACGGGGGATACGCAGTATTTT.

The J gene is TRBJ2-5, the V gene TRBV3-1 (or the pseudogene TRBV3-2); D is undetermined. CDR3 size: 13 residues. The V gene's germline CDR1 is LGHDT and CDR2 YNNKEL (reference sequence). V gave up 2 bases and J gave up 4 bases, with 8 bases separating them. The CDR3 coding sequence is TGTGCCAGCAGCCAAACTCTAGTAGAGACCCAGTACTTC. This gives the protein CASSQTLVETQYF.